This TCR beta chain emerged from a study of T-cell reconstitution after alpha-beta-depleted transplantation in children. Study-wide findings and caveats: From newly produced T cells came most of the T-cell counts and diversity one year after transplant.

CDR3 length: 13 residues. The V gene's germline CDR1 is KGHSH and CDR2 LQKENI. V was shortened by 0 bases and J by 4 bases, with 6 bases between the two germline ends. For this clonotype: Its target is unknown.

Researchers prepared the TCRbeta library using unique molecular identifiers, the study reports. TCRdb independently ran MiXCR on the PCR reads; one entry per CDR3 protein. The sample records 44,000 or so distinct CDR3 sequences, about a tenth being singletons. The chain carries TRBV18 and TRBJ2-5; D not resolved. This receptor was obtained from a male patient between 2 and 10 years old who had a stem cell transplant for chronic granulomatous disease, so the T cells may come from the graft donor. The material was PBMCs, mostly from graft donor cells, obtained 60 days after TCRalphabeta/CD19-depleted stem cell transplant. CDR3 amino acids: CASSPPKRETQYF. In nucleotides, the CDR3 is TGTGCCAGCTCACCACCAAAGCGAGAGACCCAGTACTTC. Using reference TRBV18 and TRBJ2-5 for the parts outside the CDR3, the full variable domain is NAGVMQNPRHLVRRRGQEARLRCSPMKGHSHVYWYRQLPEEGLKFMVYLQKENIIDESGMPKERFSAEFPKEGPSILRIQQVVRGDSAAYFCASSPPKRETQYFGPGTRLLVL.